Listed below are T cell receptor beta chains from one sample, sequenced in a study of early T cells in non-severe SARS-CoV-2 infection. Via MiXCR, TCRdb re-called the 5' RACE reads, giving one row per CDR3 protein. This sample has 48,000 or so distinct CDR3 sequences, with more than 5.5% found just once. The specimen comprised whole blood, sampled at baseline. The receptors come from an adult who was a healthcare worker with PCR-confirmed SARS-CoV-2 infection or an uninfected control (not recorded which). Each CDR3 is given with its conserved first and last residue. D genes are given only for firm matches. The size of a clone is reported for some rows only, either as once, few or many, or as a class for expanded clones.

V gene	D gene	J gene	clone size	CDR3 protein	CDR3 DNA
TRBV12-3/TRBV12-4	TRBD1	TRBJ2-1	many	CASSLTGARHNEQFF	TGTGCCAGCAGTTTAACAGGGGCGCGACACAATGAGCAGTTCTTC
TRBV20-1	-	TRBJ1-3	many	CSAERGNTIYF	TGCAGTGCCGAGAGGGGAAACACCATATATTTT
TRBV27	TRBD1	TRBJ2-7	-	CASSLSNRGLYEQYF	TGTGCCAGCAGTTTATCAAACAGGGGCCTCTACGAGCAGTACTTC
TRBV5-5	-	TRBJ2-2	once	CASSLLARTGELFF	TGTGCCAGCAGCTTGTTAGCACGTACCGGGGAGCTGTTTTTT
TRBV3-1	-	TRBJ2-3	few	CASSQRLAVADTQYF	TGTGCCAGCAGCCAACGGCTGGCGGTGGCAGATACGCAGTATTTT
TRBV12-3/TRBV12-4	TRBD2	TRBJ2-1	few	CASSRTSGTAYNEQFF	TGTGCCAGCAGCCGGACTAGCGGGACCGCCTACAATGAGCAGTTCTTC
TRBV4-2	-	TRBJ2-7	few	CASSQGPLDEQYF	TGTGCCAGCAGCCAAGGCCCCTTAGACGAGCAGTACTTC
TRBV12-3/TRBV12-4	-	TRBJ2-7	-	CASSPDREQYF	TGTGCCAGCTCGCCGGACCGCGAGCAGTACTTC
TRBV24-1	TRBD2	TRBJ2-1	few	CATSDSWTSVYNEQFF	TGTGCCACCAGTGATTCCTGGACTAGCGTGTACAATGAGCAGTTCTTC
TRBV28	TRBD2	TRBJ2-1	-	CASSSLASGSQNNEQFF	TGTGCCAGCAGTTCCCTCGCTAGCGGGAGTCAGAACAATGAGCAGTTCTTC
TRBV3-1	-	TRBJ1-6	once	CASSPTSTRGTSPLHF	TGTGCCAGCAGCCCTACCAGTACAAGGGGGACTTCACCCCTCCACTTT
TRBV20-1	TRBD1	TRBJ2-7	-	CSARRSWTGDEQYF	TGCAGTGCTAGACGATCTTGGACAGGGGATGAGCAGTACTTC